Only a few counts were recorded for the clone carrying this TCR beta chain. The source of the sample is a study of T cells in Graves' hyperthyroidism and ophthalmopathy. Germline V CDR1 and CDR2: SEHNR, FQNEAQ (reference sequence). The CDR3 extends over 15 amino acids. V trimming: 5 bases; J trimming: 5 bases; junction bases outside the gene matches: 6. Ophthalmopathy patients had moderate-to-severe active disease, CAS ≥3, NOSPECS ≥4, and disease duration under 3 months. There were TCR beta CDR3 regions amplified from RNA transcripts. HTBI primers were employed in a first-round RT-PCR of the TCR CDR3. Via MiXCR, TCRdb re-called the multiplex PCR reads, giving one row per CDR3 protein. Of around 300,000 distinct CDR3 sequences in the sample, around 22% were seen once.

The V gene is TRBV7-9, the J gene TRBJ2-7; 13 bases match TRBD2. Sequenced input: blood. The TCR was taken from a man aged 25 to 40 with Graves' ophthalmopathy. Here the CDR3 DNA reads TGTGCCAGCAGCCAACTAGCGGGAGGGCTTCACGAGCAGTACTTC. It encodes CASSQLAGGLHEQYF.